The 23 T cell receptor beta chains presented below share a single source sample, sequenced in a study of shared clonotypes between healthy human individuals. Method: immunoSEQ multiplex PCR; TCRdb's copy keeps in-frame clones and lacks some. This table has approximately 2,000,000 clones, roughly 95% appearing once. CD45RO-negative cells were positively selected for CCR7, leaving out terminally differentiated effector memory CD45RA+ cells. Sequencing used naive CD8+ T cells from PBMCs. Every receptor here comes from a young man in good health. Some clones in this sample may be carry-over from other donors' samples.

This clone was counted once. V gene TRBV28 combines with J gene TRBJ1-5; 8 bases align to TRBD1. The V gene's germline CDR1 is MDHEN and CDR2 SYDVKM. V was pared by 6 bases and J by 7 bases, with 11 bases of the junction left unmatched. The CDR3 consists of 15 residues. CDR3 sequence (DNA): TGTGCCAGCAGGGCTCGGACAGGGTCGCCACAGCCCCAGCATTTT. It yields the protein CASRARTGSPQPQHF.

This sequence joins TRBV16 and TRBJ2-7, with 9 positions matching TRBD1. The trim removed 1 base at V and 2 bases at J, leaving 3 bases unmatched. The CDR3 is made up of 15 amino acids. Looked up from germline, CDR1 is KGHSY and CDR2 is FQNENV. The CDR3 reads CASSQWGQGPYEQYF. CDR3 in DNA: TGTGCCAGCAGCCAATGGGGACAGGGTCCCTACGAGCAGTACTTC.

V gene TRBV2 combines with J gene TRBJ2-7; D gene ambiguous. V shed 2 bases and J shed 7 bases, with 12 bases lying between them. The CDR3 runs 13 residues. Germline CDR1 and CDR2: SNHLY and FYNNEI. CDR3 nucleotide sequence: TGTGCCAGCAGTGAAAGCTACCAGGTGGAGCAGTACTTC. Translation gives CASSESYQVEQYF.

The V and J genes are TRBV7-2 and TRBJ2-3, with D uncertain. The CDR3 sequence is 12 residues long. Germline V CDR1 and CDR2: SGHTA, FQGNSA. V was clipped by 4 bases and J by 3 bases, with 5 bases between them. The DNA of the CDR3 is TGTGCCAGCAGCTCGACAACAGATACGCAGTATTTT. Amino acid sequence: CASSSTTDTQYF.

This clone was seen once. The V and J genes are TRBV7-2 and TRBJ2-7; D perhaps matches TRBD1 (5 bases). The CDR3 runs 14 residues. Trimming took off 5 bases at V and 0 bases at J, with 11 bases between the two ends. Looked up from germline, CDR1 is SGHTA and CDR2 is FQGNSA. The CDR3 region has the DNA TGTGCCAGCAGCCACGTGGGGCGCTCCTACGAGCAGTACTTC. Its translation is CASSHVGRSYEQYF.

The chain has TRBV27 and TRBJ2-5; tentative D call: TRBD1 (5 bases). Germline V gives CDR1 MNHEY, CDR2 SMNVEV (reference sequence). V was trimmed by 5 bases and J by 2 bases, leaving 21 bases between them. The CDR3 is 17 residues long. CDR3 sequence (DNA): TGTGCCAGCAGTCCTATTTCAGACAGCTTTGATCAAGAGACCCAGTACTTC. Translating gives CASSPISDSFDQETQYF.

In this sample, this clone turned up once. The chain employs TRBV5-5 and TRBJ2-7, with D perhaps TRBD2 (5 bases). Germline CDR1 is SGHKS and CDR2 is YYEKEE (reference sequence). V shed 4 bases and J shed 7 bases, with 21 bases lying between them. The CDR3 is 15 amino acids. The CDR3 bases are TGTGCCAGCAGCCCGGACGAGGAGGACGTGGGGGAGCAGTACTTC. Translation gives CASSPDEEDVGEQYF.

V gene TRBV5-6 combines with J gene TRBJ2-7; the D gene is possibly TRBD2 (6 bases). CDR1 is SGHDT, CDR2 YYEEEE, per germline. V lost 0 bases and J lost 3, with 10 bases in between. The CDR3 contains 14 residues. The CDR3 sequence: CASSLEGGGYEQYF. The CDR3, as DNA: TGTGCCAGCAGCTTGGAGGGAGGTGGCTACGAGCAGTACTTC.

As to this clone: Other DNA sequences in the same sample also yield this CDR3. The chain uses TRBV27 and TRBJ2-7; no clear D gene. The CDR3 sequence is 13 residues long. CDR1 and CDR2 (germline): MNHEY, SMNVEV (reference sequence). V gave up 2 bases and J gave up 3 bases, with 8 bases separating them. DNA of the CDR3: TGTGCCAGCAGTTTACGGGTCGGCTACGAGCAGTACTTC. As protein: CASSLRVGYEQYF.

V is TRBV19 and J is TRBJ2-7; 7 positions match TRBD2. In germline, CDR1 is LNHDA, CDR2 SQIVND (reference sequence). V gave up 3 bases and J gave up 5 bases; unmatched junction bases: 7. CDR3 length equals 14 residues. The CDR3 loop is CASSMGGSSHEQYF. DNA of the CDR3: TGTGCCAGTAGTATGGGCGGGAGTTCCCACGAGCAGTACTTC.

A few counts support this clone. The chain couples TRBV9 to TRBJ1-1; tentative D call: TRBD1 (6 bases). CDR3 length: 15 amino acids. CDR1 is SGDLS and CDR2 is YYNGEE in the germline V gene. V was trimmed by 3 bases and J by 0 bases, leaving 12 bases between them. CDR3 DNA: TGTGCCAGCAGCGCCGGGACATTGATGAACACTGAAGCTTTCTTT. Translated: CASSAGTLMNTEAFF.

This clone is a singleton in its sample. The chain recombines TRBV5-6 with TRBJ1-1; tentative D call: TRBD1 (6 bases). Trimming took 0 bases from V and 7 from J, leaving 7 bases between them. There are 12 residues in the CDR3. The germline V gene has CDR1 SGHDT and CDR2 YYEEEE. The CDR3 is CASSLGQVEAFF. The DNA of the CDR3 is TGTGCCAGCAGCTTGGGACAGGTTGAAGCTTTCTTT.

The chain carries TRBV6-1 and TRBJ1-3; TRBD1 might be the D (6 bases). This CDR3 spans 17 amino acids. From germline, CDR1 is MNHNS and CDR2 SASEGT. Between the trimmed V and J ends, which lost 4 bases and 0 bases, there was a span of 16 bases. The CDR3 DNA sequence: TGTGCCAGCAGTGGTGAGGGGACAAACCCCTCTGGAAACACCATATATTTT. This translates into CASSGEGTNPSGNTIYF.

This clone has only one observation. This chain links TRBV29-1 with TRBJ2-7; TRBD2 aligns across 13 bases. V gave up 4 bases and J gave up 4 bases; unmatched junction bases: 1. The CDR3 covers 13 residues. The germline gives CDR1 SQVTM, CDR2 ANQGSEA. CDR3 sequence reads: CSVATSGRYEQYF. Written as DNA, the CDR3 is TGCAGCGTTGCGACTAGCGGGAGGTACGAGCAGTACTTC.

Note on this clone: Other DNA sequences from this sample encode an identical CDR3 as well. J is TRBJ2-7 and V is TRBV7-8; no clear D gene. Looked up from germline, CDR1 is SGHVS and CDR2 is FQNEAQ. The CDR3 totals 12 residues. The V end was cut by 1 base, the J end by 4 bases, with 5 bases between. The CDR3 sequence: CASSLGVYEQYF. The CDR3 region has the DNA TGTGCCAGCAGCTTAGGCGTTTACGAGCAGTACTTC.

The chain joins TRBV6-1 to TRBJ2-1; 7 nucleotides match TRBD2. V dropped 2 bases and J dropped 8; count of bases not matched to a gene: 3. Germline lookup yields CDR1 MNHNS and CDR2 SASEGT. CDR3 size: 13 residues. The DNA for the CDR3 is TGTGCCAGCAGTGAAAAAGGGAGGGATGAGCAGTTCTTC. It is translated as CASSEKGRDEQFF.

The count of this clone is one. This chain uses TRBV9 with TRBJ2-1; 8 bases map to TRBD2. J was trimmed by 3 bases and V by 1 base; bases with no gene match: 12. The CDR3 runs 18 residues. Germline V gene lookup returns CDR1 SGDLS and CDR2 YYNGEE. CDR3 bases: TGTGCCAGCAGCGTACCCTCAAGCGGGGGAGCAAACTACAATGAGCAGTTCTTC. Its protein product is CASSVPSSGGANYNEQFF.

The chain employs TRBV29-1 and TRBJ2-3, with D unclear. Trimming cost V 3 bases and J 0 bases, with 7 bases left between them. The CDR3 covers 13 residues. Germline V gives CDR1 SQVTM, CDR2 ANQGSEA. For the CDR3, the DNA is TGCAGCGTTGACAACGGGAGCACAGATACGCAGTATTTT. Protein: CSVDNGSTDTQYF.

This clone was picked up one time. Other DNA sequences in this sample translate to the same CDR3. V usage is TRBV19 and J usage is TRBJ2-2; D possibly corresponds to TRBD1 (5 bases). The V end was cut by 2 bases, the J end by 7 bases, with 8 bases between. The CDR3 is 13 amino acids. Per germline, CDR1 LNHDA and CDR2 SQIVND (reference sequence). In DNA form, the CDR3 reads TGTGCCAGTAGTATAAGGGGAATCGGGGAGCTGTTTTTT. Translating it yields CASSIRGIGELFF.

J is TRBJ2-4 and V is TRBV10-1; D unclear. CDR1 is WNHNN, CDR2 SYGVQD, per germline (reference sequence). The CDR3 is made up of 17 amino acids. With 3 bases removed from V and 0 bases from J, the gap between germline ends came to 15 bases. The CDR3: CASSEFAEPEAKNIQYF. The CDR3 DNA follows: TGCGCCAGCAGTGAATTTGCAGAGCCTGAAGCCAAAAACATTCAGTACTTC.

V is TRBV15 and J is TRBJ2-1; the D gene is possibly TRBD1 (6 bases). CDR1 and CDR2 (germline): LNHNV, YYDKDF (reference sequence). The V gene lost 5 bases and the J gene lost 3 bases, with 17 bases spanning the gap. The CDR3 sequence is 16 residues long. The CDR3 sequence is CATSDSGDKNYNEQFF. The CDR3, as DNA: TGTGCCACCAGCGATAGTGGGGACAAGAACTACAATGAGCAGTTCTTC.

The V call is TRBV4-3, the J call TRBJ2-2; the match to TRBD2 covers 10 bases. Germline V gene sequence: CDR1 LGHNA, CDR2 YSLEER. The CDR3 is 22 residues long. The ends lost 0 bases at V and 4 bases at J; junction bases unmatched: 20. CDR3 loop: CASSQDWQGVSLAGAITGELFF. The CDR3 region has the DNA TGCGCCAGCAGCCAAGATTGGCAGGGGGTCTCCCTAGCGGGAGCGATCACCGGGGAGCTGTTTTTT.

The J gene is TRBJ2-7, the V gene TRBV2; 10 nucleotides match TRBD2. The CDR3 sequence is 16 residues long. Looked up from germline, CDR1 is SNHLY and CDR2 is FYNNEI. J gave up 7 bases and V 7 bases, and 16 bases lay outside the gene matches. CDR3 bases: TGTGCCAGCACCAGAACACCCCTAGCGGGAGTAAGGGAGCAGTACTTC. Its translation is CASTRTPLAGVREQYF.